The 18 T cell receptor beta chains reported below all come from one sample, sequenced in a study of T cell repertoires in cytomegalovirus infection (dated by TCRdb to the late 2010s). Sequencing took place on an Illumina HiSeq 1500. The public reads were quality trimmed at Q25 with fastp and then assembled into clones with MiXCR by TCRdb, keeping productive beta chains. Rows are unified per CDR3 protein, each entry keeping the most common DNA and genes. The sample records 310,000 or so distinct CDR3 sequences, over 20% of which are singletons. Approximately 15% of the sample goes to the ten largest clones. Sequencing used PBMCs. These receptors originate from a human donor in good health (CMV status not recorded). Some clones in this sample may be carry-over from other donors' samples.

Only a few counts were recorded for this clonotype. The rearrangement uses TRBV29-1 and TRBJ2-2; 9 bases agree with TRBD2. The germline CDR1 and CDR2 sequences are SQVTM and ANQGSEA. This CDR3 has 13 residues. The junction had 5 bases not matched to a gene; V was cut back by 6 bases and J by 6 bases. The CDR3 DNA sequence: TGCAGCGTGGGGATAGCGGGGGCCGGGGAGCTGTTTTTT. This translates into CSVGIAGAGELFF.

This chain connects TRBV20-1 to TRBJ2-7; TRBD2 aligns across 10 bases. The CDR3 is 15 amino acids. V dropped 3 bases and J dropped 1; count of bases not matched to a gene: 6. Germline lookup yields CDR1 DFQATT and CDR2 SNEGSKA (reference sequence). CDR3 residues: CSARSLAGTSYEQYF. The CDR3 bases are TGCAGTGCTAGGTCACTAGCGGGAACGTCCTACGAGCAGTACTTC.

The table lists this clonotype with a few counts. The V call is TRBV5-1, the J call TRBJ1-1; D might be TRBD1 (5 bases). The CDR3 has 14 amino acids. Germline lookup yields CDR1 SGHRS and CDR2 YFSETQ. V lost 7 bases, J lost 1 base, and 14 bases lay in between. DNA for the CDR3: TGCGCCAGCTCCCGGGAAGGGACGAACACTGAAGCTTTCTTT. It is translated as CASSREGTNTEAFF.

The table lists this clonotype with a few counts. The chain couples TRBV29-1 to TRBJ1-5; D is perhaps TRBD1 (6 bases). CDR1 SQVTM and CDR2 ANQGSEA come from the germline V gene. Trimming removed 4 bases at V and 7 bases at J, with 14 bases between. The CDR3 sequence is 13 residues long. In nucleotides, the CDR3 is TGCAGCGTTGGGGGGCAGGGGAGCCAGCCCCAGCATTTT. Translation gives CSVGGQGSQPQHF.

This clonotype was counted many times. This CDR3 reads CASRTGHRTQYF. The CDR3 bases are TGTGCCAGCAGAACAGGGCATAGGACCCAGTACTTC. The chain employs TRBV7-2 and TRBJ2-5; TRBD1 is a possible D gene (6 bases). The ends were cut back, 6 bases at V and 7 bases at J, with 12 bases in the middle. The CDR3 runs 12 residues. Per germline, CDR1 SGHTA and CDR2 FQGNSA.

This clonotype was found a few times. The chain combines TRBV29-1 with TRBJ1-6; D is uncertain. V was shortened by 4 bases and J by 4 bases, with 8 bases between the two germline ends. CDR1 is SQVTM and CDR2 is ANQGSEA in the germline V gene. The CDR3 has 13 residues. CDR3 nucleotide sequence: TGCAGCGTTGGGTCAGTGTATAATTCACCCCTCCACTTT. Its protein product is CSVGSVYNSPLHF.

This clonotype was detected a few times. The rearrangement links TRBV20-1 to TRBJ2-7; 11 bases agree with TRBD2. The trim removed 1 base at V and 7 bases at J, leaving 6 bases unmatched. Germline V CDR1 and CDR2: DFQATT, SNEGSKA (reference sequence). The CDR3 is 14 residues long. CDR3 protein: CSARAGLADGEQYF. The CDR3 nucleotides read TGCAGTGCTAGAGCGGGACTAGCGGACGGGGAGCAGTACTTC.

This chain links TRBV20-1 with TRBJ2-7, with D unresolved. V shed 2 bases and J shed 3 bases, with 2 bases lying between them. Per germline, CDR1 DFQATT and CDR2 SNEGSKA (reference sequence). This CDR3 is built from 10 residues. The CDR3 DNA sequence: TGCAGTGCTAGATACTACGAGCAGTACTTC. It codes for CSARYYEQYF.

In this sample, this clonotype turned up a few times. This chain links TRBV2 with TRBJ2-7; 15 nucleotides line up with TRBD2. The trim removed 6 bases at V and 5 bases at J, leaving 20 bases unmatched. The CDR3 covers 20 residues. Per the germline V gene, CDR1 is SNHLY and CDR2 is FYNNEI. CDR3 protein: CASSKPGLAGGPLLRNEQYF. The CDR3 region has the DNA TGTGCCAGCAGCAAACCGGGACTAGCGGGAGGCCCTCTCCTGAGAAACGAGCAGTACTTC.

The gene calls are TRBV28 and TRBJ1-3, with unresolved D. The germline CDR1 and CDR2 sequences are MDHEN and SYDVKM. V was trimmed by 6 bases and J by 0 bases, leaving 15 bases between them. The CDR3 is made up of 16 amino acids. CDR3 sequence (DNA): TGTGCCAGCAGCACCGAGACCGAGAGCTCTGGAAACACCATATATTTT. This codes for CASSTETESSGNTIYF.

This clonotype has ten or more counts. The chain joins TRBV7-3 to TRBJ2-1; D remains unclear. The CDR3 runs 12 residues. V was cut by 3 bases and J by 9 bases, with 9 bases left in between. CDR1 is SGHTA and CDR2 is FQGTGA in the germline V gene. CDR3 nucleotides: TGTGCCAGCAGCTTGGTCAGTACTGAGCAGTTCTTC. Its translation is CASSLVSTEQFF.

This clonotype was seen repeatedly, ten times or more. V gene TRBV7-2 combines with J gene TRBJ1-5; possible D gene TRBD1, 5 bases. Germline V gene data show CDR1 as SGHTA and CDR2 as FQGNSA. This CDR3 has 14 amino acids. Trimming shortened V by 3 bases and J by 5 bases, and 11 bases separated the two germline ends. CDR3 sequence reads: CASSFTGGDQPQHF. The DNA for the CDR3 is TGTGCCAGCAGCTTTACAGGTGGGGATCAGCCCCAGCATTTT. Complete variable domain (other parts from reference TRBV7-2 and TRBJ1-5): GAGVSQSPSNKVTEKGKDVELRCDPISGHTALYWYRQSLGQGLEFLIYFQGNSAPDKSGLPSDRFSAERTGGSVSTLTIQRTQQEDSAVYLCASSFTGGDQPQHFGDGTRLSIL.

The CDR3 DNA follows: TGTGCCAGCAGCGTAGGCAGGGCGAGCACAGATACGCAGTATTTT. Translated, it gives CASSVGRASTDTQYF. This sequence joins TRBV9 and TRBJ2-3; possible D gene TRBD1, 5 bases. Germline lookup yields CDR1 SGDLS and CDR2 YYNGEE. There are 15 residues in the CDR3. Trimming took off 0 bases at V and 0 bases at J, with 8 bases between the two ends.

This clonotype was counted at least ten times. The V call is TRBV7-2, the J call TRBJ1-2; 8 nucleotides agree with TRBD1. This CDR3 is 16 amino acids long. The germline V gene encodes CDR1 SGHTA and CDR2 FQGNSA. The ends lost 7 bases at V and 3 bases at J; junction bases unmatched: 13. CDR3: CASTIGQGGGYYGYTF. The DNA of the CDR3 is TGTGCCAGCACTATCGGACAGGGTGGGGGTTACTATGGCTACACCTTC.

There are a few counts of this clonotype. The CDR3 is CAIRLGADYGYTF. CDR3 nucleotide sequence: TGTGCCATCCGTTTGGGGGCGGACTATGGCTACACCTTC. The chain uses TRBV28 and TRBJ1-2; perhaps TRBD1 as D (6 bases). V was trimmed by 10 bases and J by 3 bases, leaving 15 bases between them. The CDR3 covers 13 residues. Germline-derived CDR1 and CDR2 are MDHEN and SYDVKM.

This clonotype was picked up many times. The CDR3 region is CASSSLWSSYNEQFF. The CDR3 DNA follows: TGTGCCAGCAGCTCTCTATGGAGCTCCTACAATGAGCAGTTCTTC. J is TRBJ2-1 and V is TRBV7-2, with unresolved D. The V gene lost 4 bases and the J gene lost 0 bases, with 10 bases spanning the gap. In germline, CDR1 is SGHTA, CDR2 FQGNSA. The CDR3 loop spans 15 amino acids.

This clonotype showed up just a few times. This chain joins TRBV25-1 and TRBJ2-1, with 9 nucleotides matching TRBD2. Germline CDR1 and CDR2: MGHDK and SYGVNS. V shed 5 bases and J 2 bases; nucleotides not matched to a gene: 7. The CDR3 is 16 amino acids. The CDR3 coding sequence is TGTGCCAGCAGTTCCCAGACTAGCGGAGCCTACAATGAGCAGTTCTTC. Translated: CASSSQTSGAYNEQFF.

This clonotype was recorded many times. V usage is TRBV5-1 and J usage is TRBJ2-3; D is uncertain. Germline CDR1 and CDR2: SGHRS and YFSETQ. The CDR3 has 12 amino acids. V was trimmed by 0 bases and J by 6 bases, leaving 5 bases between them. The CDR3 bases are TGCGCCAGCAGCTTGGATGGTGATACGCAGTATTTT. This gives the protein CASSLDGDTQYF.